The next 20 T cell receptor beta chains were all read from a single sample in a study of T cell responses to AZD1222 COVID-19 vaccine. Generated by immunoSEQ multiplex PCR, the TCRdb table keeps only in-frame clones and is missing some. In the table there are roughly 150,000 clones, about 93% of which are singletons. Material: peripheral blood, obtained on day 0 of AZD1222 vaccination. These receptors were collected from an adult in good health.

V gene TRBV11-1 combines with J gene TRBJ1-2; 7 bases match TRBD1. The V segment lost 5 bases and the J segment 7 bases; nucleotides outside the gene matches: 10. Looked up from germline, CDR1 is SGHAT and CDR2 is FQDESV (reference sequence). This CDR3 is built from 14 residues. For the CDR3, the DNA is TGTGCCAGCAGCCCCCCCGACAGGGTATCTGGCTACACCTTC. Its translation is CASSPPDRVSGYTF.

The gene calls are TRBV30 and TRBJ1-1, with D unresolved. The CDR3 length is 13 residues. The germline V gene has CDR1 GTSNPN and CDR2 SVGIG (reference sequence). Trimming cost V 6 bases and J 1 base, with 12 bases left between them. As DNA, the CDR3 is TGTGCCTGCACCTCTGGGGAGAACACTGAAGCTTTCTTT. Amino acids: CACTSGENTEAFF.

This clone was found once. The CDR3 DNA is TGCAGTGCTAGTCCAGTCTATGGCTACACCTTC. Its translation is CSASPVYGYTF. The chain couples TRBV20-1 to TRBJ1-2, with unresolved D. The V gene lost 3 bases and the J gene lost 4 bases, with 6 bases spanning the gap. Germline CDR1 DFQATT, CDR2 SNEGSKA (reference sequence). There are 11 residues in the CDR3.

This chain connects TRBV6-5 to TRBJ1-4, with 9 bases that match TRBD1. CDR1 is MNHEY and CDR2 is SVGAGI in the germline V gene. This CDR3 is built from 15 residues. Unmatched junction bases numbered 1, after V lost 2 bases and J lost 3 bases. As DNA, the CDR3 is TGTGCCAGCAGTTACACAGGGGGCCCTAATGAAAAACTGTTTTTT. It codes for CASSYTGGPNEKLFF.

This clone was seen a single time. V gene TRBV4-1 combines with J gene TRBJ1-6, with D tentatively TRBD1 (5 bases). The CDR3 loop spans 15 amino acids. Germline values: CDR1 MGHRA, CDR2 YSYEKL. Trimming stripped 0 bases from V and 10 bases from J, with 13 bases between. This CDR3 reads CASSQEWVGDSPLHF. CDR3 sequence (DNA): TGCGCCAGCAGCCAAGAATGGGTCGGGGACTCACCCCTCCACTTT.

This chain joins TRBV19 and TRBJ2-2; D is perhaps TRBD2 (6 bases). Germline V gene sequence: CDR1 LNHDA, CDR2 SQIVND (reference sequence). V was cut by 6 bases and J by 5 bases, with 16 bases left in between. This CDR3 has 15 amino acids. The CDR3 DNA sequence: TGTGCCAGTAGAATGAGAAACGGGGGTACCGGGGAGCTGTTTTTT. Amino acids: CASRMRNGGTGELFF.

This chain connects TRBV5-1 to TRBJ1-2, with TRBD1 matching over 8 bases. Unmatched junction bases numbered 12, after V lost 0 bases and J lost 8 bases. Germline-derived CDR1 and CDR2 are SGHRS and YFSETQ. CDR3 size: 16 residues. CDR3 coding DNA: TGCGCCAGCAGCTTGGATTGGGCAGGGGGCCTTAAGGGCTACACCTTC. Residues: CASSLDWAGGLKGYTF.

V is TRBV19 and J is TRBJ2-7; D is perhaps TRBD1 (7 bases). CDR1 LNHDA and CDR2 SQIVND come from the germline V gene (reference sequence). CDR3 length equals 14 residues. V dropped 5 bases and J dropped 3 bases, with 14 bases sitting between them. The CDR3 DNA reads TGTGCCAGTAGTGTGCCAGGGGGGAGCTACGAGCAGTACTTC. Its translation: CASSVPGGSYEQYF.

Only a few counts were recorded for this clone. This chain joins TRBV5-1 and TRBJ1-1; D perhaps matches TRBD1 (5 bases). V lost 2 bases and J 5 bases, leaving 10 bases between the germline ends. The CDR3 totals 13 residues. Germline V gene sequence: CDR1 SGHRS, CDR2 YFSETQ. CDR3 in amino acids: CASSFQGGTEAFF. CDR3 DNA: TGCGCCAGCAGCTTCCAGGGCGGTACTGAAGCTTTCTTT.

This clone came up once. V is TRBV18 and J is TRBJ2-5; 8 nucleotides match TRBD1. After removal of 2 bases from V and 0 bases from J, the junction contained 5 bases not matched to a gene. CDR1 and CDR2 (germline): KGHSH, LQKENI. CDR3 size: 16 residues. CDR3 in amino acids: CASSPGGQGYQETQYF. The CDR3 nucleotides read TGTGCCAGCTCACCAGGAGGACAGGGTTACCAAGAGACCCAGTACTTC.

This rearrangement joins TRBV25-1 to TRBJ1-4, with 10 bases lining up with TRBD1. Germline V lookup: CDR1 MGHDK, CDR2 SYGVNS. V was clipped by 0 bases and J by 8 bases; unmatched bases: 12. The CDR3 covers 18 residues. The CDR3 here is CASSEYSDRGPGIEKLFF. The CDR3 region has the DNA TGTGCCAGCAGTGAATACTCAGACAGGGGGCCGGGAATCGAAAAACTGTTTTTT.

The rearrangement links TRBV27 to TRBJ2-2; 10 positions agree with TRBD1. Germline V gene lookup returns CDR1 MNHEY and CDR2 SMNVEV (reference sequence). The CDR3 length is 17 residues. Losses at the gene ends were 5 bases for V and 2 bases for J; bases not matched to a gene: 8. In nucleotides, the CDR3 is TGTGCCAGCAGTCCCTTTCGACAGGGGGCCAACACCGGGGAGCTGTTTTTT. Its protein product is CASSPFRQGANTGELFF.

The chain has TRBV28 and TRBJ1-4; D ambiguous. V gave up 5 bases and J gave up 0 bases, with 13 bases separating them. This CDR3 contains 16 residues. Looked up from germline, CDR1 is MDHEN and CDR2 is SYDVKM. CDR3 protein: CASSPPLRSTNEKLFF. CDR3 DNA sequence: TGTGCCAGCAGTCCACCATTGAGATCAACTAATGAAAAACTGTTTTTT.

This chain connects TRBV5-8 to TRBJ2-5, with 14 bases that match TRBD2. Germline lookup yields CDR1 SGHTS and CDR2 YDEGEE. The junction had 8 bases not matched to a gene; V was cut back by 3 bases and J by 4 bases. The CDR3 length is 17 residues. The CDR3 sequence is CASSSGLAGATGETQYF. Here the CDR3 DNA reads TGTGCCAGCAGCTCGGGACTAGCGGGGGCCACCGGAGAGACCCAGTACTTC.

The J gene is TRBJ1-5, the V gene TRBV30; D might be TRBD1 (5 bases). The CDR3 is 13 amino acids. Looked up from germline, CDR1 is GTSNPN and CDR2 is SVGIG (reference sequence). Trimming removed 2 bases from V and 4 bases from J, with 9 bases in between. CDR3 nucleotide sequence: TGTGCCTGGAGTATGGACATTAATCAGCCCCAGCATTTT. Residues: CAWSMDINQPQHF.

The J gene is TRBJ2-7, the V gene TRBV9, with 10 bases that match TRBD1. The CDR3 is 14 residues long. The V segment lost 0 bases and the J segment 4 bases; nucleotides outside the gene matches: 1. CDR1 is SGDLS, CDR2 YYNGEE, per germline. The CDR3 sequence: CASSVGDRGYEQYF. The CDR3 DNA is TGTGCCAGCAGCGTAGGGGACAGGGGTTACGAGCAGTACTTC.

This chain uses TRBV7-9 with TRBJ2-7; D not resolved. The CDR3 sequence is 12 residues long. Per germline, CDR1 SEHNR and CDR2 FQNEAQ (reference sequence). Deletions cut 5 bases from V and 1 base from J, with 6 bases between. For the CDR3, the DNA is TGTGCCAGCAGCCAGTCTTCCTACGAGCAGTACTTC. Amino acids: CASSQSSYEQYF.

This chain connects TRBV7-2 to TRBJ2-3; D is undetermined. Germline loops: CDR1 SGHTA, CDR2 FQGNSA. This CDR3 region has 13 residues. Deletions cut 1 base from V and 6 bases from J, with 8 bases between. The chain's CDR3 is CASSLGLPDTQYF. CDR3 nucleotide sequence: TGTGCCAGCAGCTTAGGTCTTCCCGATACGCAGTATTTT.

This chain joins TRBV15 and TRBJ1-1; D is possibly TRBD1 (5 bases). Trimming shortened V by 3 bases and J by 4 bases, and 12 bases separated the two germline ends. Germline V CDR1 and CDR2: LNHNV, YYDKDF (reference sequence). The CDR3 extends over 14 amino acids. Written as DNA, the CDR3 is TGTGCCACCAGCAGGCGCCCTGGGGCCACTGAAGCTTTCTTT. Its protein product is CATSRRPGATEAFF.

This rearrangement joins TRBV9 to TRBJ2-2; 16 bases are a match to TRBD2. V lost 4 bases to trimming and J lost 3 bases; unmatched junction nucleotides: 9. The CDR3 covers 19 residues. Germline CDR1 is SGDLS and CDR2 is YYNGEE. The chain's CDR3 is CASSQLGTSGGAYTGELFF. For the CDR3, the DNA is TGTGCCAGCAGCCAACTCGGGACTAGCGGGGGGGCGTACACCGGGGAGCTGTTTTTT.